This entry describes one TCR beta chain. Antigen unknown. The entry originates in a study of shared clonotypes between healthy human individuals. The CDR3 is 15 residues long. The V segment lost 5 bases and the J segment 3 bases; nucleotides outside the gene matches: 5. The germline V gene encodes CDR1 SEHNR and CDR2 FQNEAQ (reference sequence). The study, taken as a whole, reports: Generation probability values for non-shared clonotypes were lower than those for clonotypes shared by all four donors.

Produced via immunoSEQ multiplex PCR; TCRdb's table is partial and in-frame only. The table lists about 990,000 clones, about 80% of them singletons, with 0.5% to 0.65% in the top ten. The source is a young man in good health. Some clones in this sample may be carry-over from other donors' samples. The chain combines TRBV7-9 with TRBJ2-3; 10 bases map to TRBD1. The specimen sequenced was memory CD4+ T cells from PBMCs. Subset indicated: CD45RA-negative fraction. The CDR3 bases are TGTGCCAGCAGCCCCGACAGGGGGCTTACAGATACGCAGTATTTT. Translation gives CASSPDRGLTDTQYF.